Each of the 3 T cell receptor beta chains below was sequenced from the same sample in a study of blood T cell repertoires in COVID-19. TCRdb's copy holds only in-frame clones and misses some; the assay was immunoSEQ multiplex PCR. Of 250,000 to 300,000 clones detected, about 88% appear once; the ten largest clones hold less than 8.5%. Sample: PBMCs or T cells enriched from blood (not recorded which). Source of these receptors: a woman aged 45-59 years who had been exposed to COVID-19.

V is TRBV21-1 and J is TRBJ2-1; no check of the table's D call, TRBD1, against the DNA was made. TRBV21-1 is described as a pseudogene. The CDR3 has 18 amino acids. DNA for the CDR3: TGTGCCAGCAGCAAAGAGAGGGACAGCCCTTACTCCTACAATGAGCAGTTCTTC. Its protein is CASSKERDSPYSYNEQFF.

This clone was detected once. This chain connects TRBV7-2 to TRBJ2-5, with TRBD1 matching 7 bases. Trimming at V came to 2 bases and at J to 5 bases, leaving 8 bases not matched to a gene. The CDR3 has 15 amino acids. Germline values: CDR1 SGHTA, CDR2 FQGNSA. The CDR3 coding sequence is TGTGCCAGCAGCTTACACACAGGGGCGGCGGAGACCCAGTACTTC. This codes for CASSLHTGAAETQYF.

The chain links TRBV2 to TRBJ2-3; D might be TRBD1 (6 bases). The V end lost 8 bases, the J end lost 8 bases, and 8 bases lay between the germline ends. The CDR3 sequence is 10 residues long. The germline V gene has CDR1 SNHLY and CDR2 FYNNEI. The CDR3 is CASRGGTQYF. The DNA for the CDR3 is TGTGCCAGCCGAGGGGGTACGCAGTATTTT.